The 32 T cell receptor beta chains below come from one sample, sequenced in a study of cytomegalovirus exposure and HLA in healthy donors. The PCR ran on 60 Vbeta and 13 Jbeta primers. The repertoire was sequenced with immunoSEQ multiplex PCR; TCRdb's copy has only in-frame clones and lacks some. The data hold almost 200,000 clones, with about four fifths observed a single time. Material for sequencing was PBMCs. The receptors stem from a male donor in good health and CMV-seropositive.

The chain carries TRBV27 and TRBJ1-1; TRBD1 aligns across 7 bases. Per germline, CDR1 MNHEY and CDR2 SMNVEV (reference sequence). Trimming at V came to 4 bases and at J to 6 bases, leaving 11 bases not matched to a gene. CDR3 length: 15 residues. Here the CDR3 reads CASSSSGRGGPEAFF. The CDR3 nucleotides read TGTGCCAGCAGTTCCTCAGGGCGAGGGGGCCCTGAAGCTTTCTTT.

The CDR3 DNA sequence: TGTGCCAGTAGTATAGCGGGGGAGCAGTTCTTC. Translation: CASSIAGEQFF. V and J are TRBV19 and TRBJ2-1, with D perhaps matching TRBD2 (5 bases). This CDR3 region has 11 residues. Germline CDR1 and CDR2: LNHDA and SQIVND (reference sequence). Trimming took off 1 base at V and 10 bases at J, with 5 bases between the two ends.

This CDR3 reads CASSVQGNPGEKLFF. CDR3 coding DNA: TGTGCCAGCAGTGTACAGGGAAATCCAGGCGAAAAACTGTTTTTT. This chain links TRBV6-4 with TRBJ1-4; D is possibly TRBD1 (6 bases). Germline CDR1 reads MRHNA; CDR2 reads SNTAGT. This CDR3 region has 15 residues. V lost 4 bases and J lost 8, with 17 bases in between.

This clone has just a few counts. This chain joins TRBV5-1 and TRBJ2-2; D remains unclear. Germline lookup yields CDR1 SGHRS and CDR2 YFSETQ. CDR3 length: 14 residues. V gave up 0 bases and J gave up 4 bases, with 7 bases separating them. CDR3 amino acids: CASSLAAGTGELFF. The CDR3 bases are TGCGCCAGCAGCTTGGCCGCAGGCACCGGGGAGCTGTTTTTT.

The chain has TRBV4-1 and TRBJ2-2, with no clear D. The CDR3 is 16 amino acids. V lost 1 base to trimming and J lost 2 bases, with 11 bases between them. From germline, CDR1 is MGHRA and CDR2 YSYEKL. The CDR3 region has the DNA TGCGCCAGCAGCCAAGCCGAACTCCTCAACACCGGGGAGCTGTTTTTT. It translates to CASSQAELLNTGELFF.

This chain links TRBV11-2 with TRBJ1-2, with D maybe TRBD1 (6 bases). Deletions cut 3 bases from V and 8 bases from J, with 19 bases between. The CDR3 extends over 15 amino acids. The germline gives CDR1 SGHAT, CDR2 FQNNGV. The CDR3 nucleotides are TGTGCCAGCAGCTTCCTCCCACAGGGTGCTTTCGGCTACACCTTC. Protein sequence: CASSFLPQGAFGYTF.

The rearrangement joins TRBV28 to TRBJ2-2; TRBD1 agrees at 12 bases. The CDR3 has 15 residues. The ends lost 7 bases at V and 7 bases at J; junction bases unmatched: 7. Germline CDR1 MDHEN, CDR2 SYDVKM. This CDR3 is CASKGTGGGYGELFF. CDR3 nucleotide sequence: TGTGCCAGCAAGGGGACAGGGGGCGGATACGGGGAGCTGTTTTTT.

The gene calls are TRBV7-6 and TRBJ2-7, with 9 bases aligning to TRBD1. The CDR3 has 14 residues. Germline trimming cut 5 bases from V and 5 bases from J; bases unmatched to any gene: 7. Germline CDR1 is SGHVS and CDR2 is FNYEAQ. The CDR3 DNA reads as TGTGCCAGCAGCCCCCGGACAGGGGAGGACGAGCAGTACTTC. It translates to CASSPRTGEDEQYF. The variable domain in full, with the rest retrieved from reference TRBV7-6 and TRBJ2-7, is GAGVSQSPRYKVTKRGQDVALRCDPISGHVSLYWYRQALGQGPEFLTYFNYEAQQDKSGLPNDRFSAERPEGSISTLTIQRTEQRDSAMYRCASSPRTGEDEQYFGPGTRLTVT.

About this clone itself: This sample includes further DNA sequences coding for the same CDR3. The chain joins TRBV9 to TRBJ2-7; 10 bases fit TRBD1. The germline CDR1 and CDR2 sequences are SGDLS and YYNGEE. V shed 4 bases, J shed 2 bases, and the junction held 3 bases outside the gene matches. This CDR3 spans 14 amino acids. DNA of the CDR3: TGTGCCAGCAGCACCGGGACAGGGGCCTACGAGCAGTACTTC. Amino acids: CASSTGTGAYEQYF. Combining the CDR3 with reference TRBV9 and TRBJ2-7 gives the whole variable domain DSGVTQTPKHLITATGQRVTLRCSPRSGDLSVYWYQQSLDQGLQFLIQYYNGEERAKGNILERFSAQQFPDLHSELNLSSLELGDSALYFCASSTGTGAYEQYFGPGTRLTVT.

The CDR3 nucleotides read TGCGCCAGCAGAACGGACACCTCTGGGGCCAACGTCCTGACTTTC. Its translation: CASRTDTSGANVLTF. The chain links TRBV5-1 to TRBJ2-6; D may be TRBD1 (5 bases). The germline V gene has CDR1 SGHRS and CDR2 YFSETQ. The CDR3 totals 15 residues. Trimming removed 5 bases at V and 0 bases at J, with 9 bases between.

J is TRBJ2-7 and V is TRBV9, with TRBD2 matching 7 bases. Germline CDR1 reads SGDLS; CDR2 reads YYNGEE. This CDR3 spans 13 amino acids. V dropped 3 bases and J dropped 6; count of bases not matched to a gene: 6. DNA of the CDR3: TGTGCCAGCAGCGGACAGCCTAGCGGCGAGCAGTACTTC. Translation gives CASSGQPSGEQYF. Complete variable domain (other parts from reference TRBV9 and TRBJ2-7): DSGVTQTPKHLITATGQRVTLRCSPRSGDLSVYWYQQSLDQGLQFLIQYYNGEERAKGNILERFSAQQFPDLHSELNLSSLELGDSALYFCASSGQPSGEQYFGPGTRLTVT.

CDR3 sequence reads: CASSLDSNTEAFF. The CDR3, as DNA: TGTGCCAGCAGCCTCGACTCGAACACTGAAGCTTTCTTT. J is TRBJ1-1 and V is TRBV5-4; D not certain. The CDR3 extends over 13 amino acids. Germline CDR1 reads SGHNT; CDR2 reads YYREEE (reference sequence). The V gene lost 4 bases and the J gene lost 1 base, with 8 bases spanning the gap.

The J gene is TRBJ1-1, the V gene TRBV18; the match to TRBD1 covers 11 bases. This CDR3 has 15 residues. V lost 2 bases and J lost 5; bases outside the gene matches: 4. Germline V lookup: CDR1 KGHSH, CDR2 LQKENI. CDR3 nucleotide sequence: TGTGCCAGCTCACCAGGGGACAGGGGGGGGACTGAAGCTTTCTTT. Translated, it gives CASSPGDRGGTEAFF.

The chain links TRBV5-1 to TRBJ2-1; TRBD2 might be the D (6 bases). Trimming took off 1 base at V and 7 bases at J, with 15 bases between the two ends. This CDR3 region has 15 residues. From germline, CDR1 is SGHRS and CDR2 YFSETQ. The CDR3: CASSLPLVAGNEQFF. As DNA, the CDR3 is TGCGCCAGCAGCTTGCCACTAGTCGCGGGAAATGAGCAGTTCTTC.

The V and J genes are TRBV5-1 and TRBJ2-6, with TRBD2 as a possible D gene (7 bases). The CDR3 extends over 17 amino acids. The V end was cut by 4 bases, the J end by 4 bases, with 18 bases between. The V gene's germline CDR1 is SGHRS and CDR2 YFSETQ. The CDR3 loop is CASSPEEGGQGANVLTF. CDR3 DNA sequence: TGCGCCAGCAGCCCTGAGGAGGGGGGGCAAGGGGCCAACGTCCTGACTTTC.

This sequence joins TRBV5-6 and TRBJ1-2; 7 bases map to TRBD1. V shed 3 bases, J shed 12 bases, and the junction held 14 bases outside the gene matches. CDR1 and CDR2 (germline): SGHDT, YYEEEE. The length of the CDR3 is 14 residues. The CDR3 DNA sequence: TGTGCCAGCAGCTCCGGGACAGAGGCGGCCGTGAACACCTTC. Translated, it gives CASSSGTEAAVNTF.

The chain is built from TRBV5-6 and TRBJ2-5; D gene ambiguous. Trimming removed 0 bases from V and 1 base from J, with 7 bases in between. The CDR3 length is 14 residues. Looked up from germline, CDR1 is SGHDT and CDR2 is YYEEEE. CDR3 DNA: TGTGCCAGCAGCTTGGCCCCGGTCCAAGAGACCCAGTACTTC. This codes for CASSLAPVQETQYF.

This clone came up once. The chain uses TRBV7-9 and TRBJ2-5, with TRBD1 matching over 10 bases. This CDR3 contains 15 residues. Germline V CDR1 and CDR2: SEHNR, FQNEAQ (reference sequence). The V segment lost 3 bases and the J segment 5 bases; nucleotides outside the gene matches: 6. Here the CDR3 DNA reads TGTGCCAGCAGCTTCTCCAGGACAGGGGGGGAGACCCAGTACTTC. It codes for CASSFSRTGGETQYF.

This chain connects TRBV7-6 to TRBJ2-5; D is perhaps TRBD1 (5 bases). V lost 5 bases, J lost 5 bases, and 9 bases lay in between. Germline-derived CDR1 and CDR2 are SGHVS and FNYEAQ. The CDR3 contains 12 residues. CDR3 coding DNA: TGTGCCAGCAGCCGACAGTACGAGACCCAGTACTTC. As protein: CASSRQYETQYF.

V is TRBV27 and J is TRBJ2-1; 10 positions match TRBD2. V was pared by 5 bases and J by 5 bases, with 12 bases of the junction left unmatched. The germline gives CDR1 MNHEY, CDR2 SMNVEV (reference sequence). The length of the CDR3 is 17 residues. The CDR3 loop reads CASSRLAGERTNNEQFF. CDR3 DNA: TGTGCCAGCAGTAGGCTAGCGGGAGAGAGAACTAACAATGAGCAGTTCTTC.

This clone was counted a single time. This chain connects TRBV27 to TRBJ1-5; tentatively, D is TRBD1 (5 bases). Germline CDR1 is MNHEY and CDR2 is SMNVEV (reference sequence). Trimming pared 10 bases from V and 6 bases from J, leaving 16 bases between. The length of the CDR3 is 13 residues. The CDR3 here is CATGTKGSQPQHF. The CDR3 coding sequence is TGTGCCACGGGTACAAAGGGGTCTCAGCCCCAGCATTTT.

The CDR3 reads CASSGGRDYEQYF. DNA of the CDR3: TGTGCCAGCAGCGGAGGACGAGACTACGAGCAGTACTTC. V is TRBV6-5 and J is TRBJ2-7; D might be TRBD2 (5 bases). The CDR3 has 13 amino acids. Germline V gene lookup returns CDR1 MNHEY and CDR2 SVGAGI. Deletions cut 6 bases from V and 3 bases from J, with 12 bases between.

The J gene is TRBJ2-3, the V gene TRBV2, with 8 bases matching TRBD2. With 9 bases clipped from V and 6 bases from J, the junction kept 11 bases outside the gene matches. This CDR3 is built from 14 residues. CDR1 is SNHLY and CDR2 is FYNNEI in the germline V gene. Here the CDR3 DNA reads TGTGCCAGAACGGGGGGGGGCCGTCCCGATACGCAGTATTTT. Translation: CARTGGGRPDTQYF.

The gene calls are TRBV7-2 and TRBJ2-4; D may be TRBD2 (6 bases). The germline V gene encodes CDR1 SGHTA and CDR2 FQGNSA. The CDR3 loop spans 12 amino acids. Trimming pared 1 base from V and 8 bases from J, leaving 6 bases between. The chain's CDR3 is CASSLGLDIQYF. DNA of the CDR3: TGTGCCAGCAGCTTAGGACTAGACATTCAGTACTTC.

The V call is TRBV4-3, the J call TRBJ2-1, with 7 bases fitting TRBD1. The CDR3 runs 17 residues. Trimming took 0 bases from V and 4 from J; bases not matched to a gene: 9. Germline-derived CDR1 and CDR2 are LGHNA and YSLEER. CDR3 in amino acids: CASSQDGTGEIYNEQFF. The CDR3 nucleotides are TGCGCCAGCAGCCAAGATGGAACAGGGGAGATATACAATGAGCAGTTCTTC.

J is TRBJ1-2 and V is TRBV19; TRBD1 is a possible D gene (6 bases). V shed 7 bases and J shed 3 bases, with 12 bases lying between them. The CDR3 has 13 residues. Germline CDR1 is LNHDA and CDR2 is SQIVND (reference sequence). The CDR3 nucleotides read TGTGCCAGTACCCCAGGGGCTGACTATGGCTACACCTTC. Translating gives CASTPGADYGYTF.

There are a few counts of this clone. The V call is TRBV30, the J call TRBJ2-7, with TRBD1 identical over 10 bases. V lost 2 bases and J lost 6; bases outside the gene matches: 4. This CDR3 contains 13 residues. Germline V gives CDR1 GTSNPN, CDR2 SVGIG (reference sequence). The CDR3 loop is CAWSLTGGREQYF. CDR3 sequence (DNA): TGTGCCTGGAGTTTGACAGGGGGCCGCGAGCAGTACTTC.

The chain links TRBV30 to TRBJ2-7; weak D call: TRBD2 (5 bases). The length of the CDR3 is 11 residues. Germline V gives CDR1 GTSNPN, CDR2 SVGIG (reference sequence). V gave up 2 bases and J gave up 6 bases, with 8 bases separating them. Here the CDR3 reads CAWSMEVEQYF. CDR3 bases: TGTGCCTGGAGTATGGAGGTCGAGCAGTACTTC.

The J gene is TRBJ1-4, the V gene TRBV4-3, with unresolved D. This CDR3 spans 16 amino acids. The V and J ends lost 4 bases and 0 bases respectively, with 12 bases between them. Germline V CDR1 and CDR2: LGHNA, YSLEER. The CDR3, as DNA: TGCGCCAGCAGCCGAGTAGCCCGTGCAACTAATGAAAAACTGTTTTTT. Protein: CASSRVARATNEKLFF.

The rearrangement links TRBV7-9 to TRBJ2-2; 9 bases map to TRBD2. This CDR3 region has 16 residues. Germline-derived CDR1 and CDR2 are SEHNR and FQNEAQ (reference sequence). V trimming: 1 base; J trimming: 7 bases; junction bases outside the gene matches: 7. For the CDR3, the DNA is TGTGCCAGCAGCTTAGGGGATAGCGGGAGATTCGGGGAGCTGTTTTTT. It is translated as CASSLGDSGRFGELFF.

The chain links TRBV29-1 to TRBJ1-5; 7 positions agree with TRBD1. Germline V lookup: CDR1 SQVTM, CDR2 ANQGSEA. Germline trimming cut 7 bases from V and 9 bases from J; bases unmatched to any gene: 12. The CDR3 extends over 13 amino acids. CDR3 amino acids: CSGGDSESGPQHF. Written as DNA, the CDR3 is TGCAGCGGGGGGGACAGCGAGTCGGGGCCCCAGCATTTT.

This chain connects TRBV9 to TRBJ1-2, with a weak D call TRBD1 (6 bases). The CDR3 has 19 amino acids. Germline-derived CDR1 and CDR2 are SGDLS and YYNGEE. Trimming cost V 4 bases and J 3 bases, with 28 bases left between them. The CDR3 protein is CASSYSPGGRGAEDYGYTF. Here the CDR3 DNA reads TGTGCCAGCAGCTATAGCCCGGGGGGGCGGGGGGCAGAGGACTATGGCTACACCTTC.